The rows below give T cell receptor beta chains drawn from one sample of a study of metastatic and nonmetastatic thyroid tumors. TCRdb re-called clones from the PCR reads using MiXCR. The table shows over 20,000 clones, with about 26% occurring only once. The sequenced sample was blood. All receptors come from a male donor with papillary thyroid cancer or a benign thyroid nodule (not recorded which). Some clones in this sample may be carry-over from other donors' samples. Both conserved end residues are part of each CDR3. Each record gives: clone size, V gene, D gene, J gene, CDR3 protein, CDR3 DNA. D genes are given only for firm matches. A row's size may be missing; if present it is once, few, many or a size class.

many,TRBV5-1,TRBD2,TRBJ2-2,CASGSGSKGELFF,TGCGCCAGCGGGAGCGGGAGCAAGGGGGAGCTGTTTTTT
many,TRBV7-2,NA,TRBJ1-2,CASSLRNAGERGYTF,TGTGCCAGCAGCCTAAGGAACGCGGGGGAGCGGGGCTACACCTTC
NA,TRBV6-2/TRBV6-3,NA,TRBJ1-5,CASSSPQGGNQPQQF,TGTGCCAGCAGTAGCCCCCAGGGAGGCAATCAGCCCCAGCAGTTT
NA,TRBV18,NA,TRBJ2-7,CASSPPGLYEQYF,TGTGCCAGCTCACCACCGGGGCTATACGAGCAGTACTTC
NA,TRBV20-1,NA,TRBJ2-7,CSGLPLRFHERYF,TGCAGTGGTCTCCCTCTGAGGTTCCACGAGCGGTACTTC
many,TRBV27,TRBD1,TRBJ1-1,CASSLVRTGDMNTEAFF,TGTGCCAGCAGCCTTGTTCGGACAGGGGACATGAACACTGAAGCTTTCTTT
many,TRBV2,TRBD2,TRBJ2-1,CASMIASGPYNEQFF,TGTGCCAGCATGATTGCTAGCGGGCCTTACAATGAGCAGTTCTTC
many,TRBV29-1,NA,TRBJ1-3,CSVYGGNTIYF,TGCAGCGTTTACGGTGGAAACACCATATATTTT
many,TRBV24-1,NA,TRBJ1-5,CATSDRDQPQHF,TGTGCCACCAGTGACCGCGATCAGCCCCAGCATTTT
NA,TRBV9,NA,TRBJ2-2,CASSVVENTGELFF,TGTGCCAGCAGCGTAGTAGAAAACACCGGGGAGCTGTTTTTT